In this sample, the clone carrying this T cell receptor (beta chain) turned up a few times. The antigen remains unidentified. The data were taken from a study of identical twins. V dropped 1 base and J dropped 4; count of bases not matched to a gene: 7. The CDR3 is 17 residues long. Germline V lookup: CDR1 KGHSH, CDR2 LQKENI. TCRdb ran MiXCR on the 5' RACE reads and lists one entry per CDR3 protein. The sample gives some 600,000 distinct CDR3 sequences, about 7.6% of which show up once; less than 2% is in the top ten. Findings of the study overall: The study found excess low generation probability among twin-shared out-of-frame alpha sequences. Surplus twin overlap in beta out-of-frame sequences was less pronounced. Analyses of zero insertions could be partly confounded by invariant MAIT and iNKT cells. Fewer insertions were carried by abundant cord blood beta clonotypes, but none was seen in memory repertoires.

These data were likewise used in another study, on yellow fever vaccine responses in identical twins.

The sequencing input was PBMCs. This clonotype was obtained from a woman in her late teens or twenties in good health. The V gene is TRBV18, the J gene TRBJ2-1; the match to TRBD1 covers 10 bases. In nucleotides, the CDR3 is TGTGCCAGCTCACCACGACATGGGACAGGGGTTTACAATGAGCAGTTCTTC. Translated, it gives CASSPRHGTGVYNEQFF.